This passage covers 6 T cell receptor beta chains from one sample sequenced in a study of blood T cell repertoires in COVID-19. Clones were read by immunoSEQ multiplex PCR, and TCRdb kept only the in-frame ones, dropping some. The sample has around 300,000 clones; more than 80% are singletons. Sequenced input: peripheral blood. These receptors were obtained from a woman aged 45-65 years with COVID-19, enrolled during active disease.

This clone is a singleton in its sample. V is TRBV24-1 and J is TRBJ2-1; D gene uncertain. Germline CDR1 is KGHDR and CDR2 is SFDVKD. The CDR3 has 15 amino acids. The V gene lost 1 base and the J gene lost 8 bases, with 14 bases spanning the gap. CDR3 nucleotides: TGTGCCACCAGTGATTTTGCAGATTCCTTTGATGAGCAGTTCTTC. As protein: CATSDFADSFDEQFF.

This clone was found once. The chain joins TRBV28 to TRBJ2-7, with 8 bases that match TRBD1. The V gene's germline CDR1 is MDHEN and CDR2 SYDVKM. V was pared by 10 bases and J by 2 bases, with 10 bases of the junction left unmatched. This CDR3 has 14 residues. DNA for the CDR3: TGTGCCACCCGCCGGGACAGGCCTCCCTACGAGCAGTACTTC. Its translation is CATRRDRPPYEQYF.

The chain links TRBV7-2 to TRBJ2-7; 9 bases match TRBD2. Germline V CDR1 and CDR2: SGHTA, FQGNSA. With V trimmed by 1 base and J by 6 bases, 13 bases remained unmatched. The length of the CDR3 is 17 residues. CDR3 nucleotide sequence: TGTGCCAGCAGCTTAGTACGAGGGGCTAGCGGGATGGGCGAGCAGTACTTC. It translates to CASSLVRGASGMGEQYF.

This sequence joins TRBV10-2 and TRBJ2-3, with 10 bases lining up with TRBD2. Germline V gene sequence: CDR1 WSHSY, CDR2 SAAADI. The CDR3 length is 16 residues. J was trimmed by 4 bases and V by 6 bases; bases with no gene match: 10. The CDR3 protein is CASSGEAGGGADTQYF. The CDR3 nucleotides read TGCGCCAGCAGCGGAGAAGCGGGAGGGGGCGCAGATACGCAGTATTTT.

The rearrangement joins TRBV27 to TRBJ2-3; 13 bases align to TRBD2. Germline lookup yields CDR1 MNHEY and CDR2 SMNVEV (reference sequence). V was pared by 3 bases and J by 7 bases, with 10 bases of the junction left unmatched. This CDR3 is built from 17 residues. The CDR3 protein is CASSFPPGLAGLNTQYF. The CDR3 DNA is TGTGCCAGCAGTTTCCCCCCGGGACTAGCGGGACTGAATACGCAGTATTTT.

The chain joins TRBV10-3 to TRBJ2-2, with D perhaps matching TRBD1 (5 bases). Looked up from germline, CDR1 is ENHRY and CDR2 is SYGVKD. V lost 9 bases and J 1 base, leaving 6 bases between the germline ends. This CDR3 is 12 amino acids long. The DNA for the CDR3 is TGTGCCATAGGACAGAACACCGGGGAGCTGTTTTTT. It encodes CAIGQNTGELFF.